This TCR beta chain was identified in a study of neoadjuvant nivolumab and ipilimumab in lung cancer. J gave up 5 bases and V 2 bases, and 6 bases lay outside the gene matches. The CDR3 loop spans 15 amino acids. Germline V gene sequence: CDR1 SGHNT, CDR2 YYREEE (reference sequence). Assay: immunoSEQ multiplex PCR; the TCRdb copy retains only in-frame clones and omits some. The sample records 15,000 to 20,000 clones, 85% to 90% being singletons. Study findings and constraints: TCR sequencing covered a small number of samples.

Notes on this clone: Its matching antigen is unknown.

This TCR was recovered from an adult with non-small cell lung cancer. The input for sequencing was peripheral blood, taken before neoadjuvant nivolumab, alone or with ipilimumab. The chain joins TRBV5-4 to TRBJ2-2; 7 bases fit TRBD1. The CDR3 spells CASSFVGQVTGELFF. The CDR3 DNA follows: TGTGCCAGCAGCTTTGTTGGACAGGTGACCGGGGAGCTGTTTTTT.